This passage covers 18 T cell receptor beta chains from one sample sequenced in a study of cytomegalovirus exposure and HLA in healthy donors. Using immunoSEQ multiplex PCR, the repertoire was profiled, and TCRdb retains in-frame clones only, with some absent. The sample includes approximately 300,000 clones, roughly 85% seen only once; the top ten take about 0.91%. Sequencing was carried out using PBMCs. The origin of the receptors is a woman under 30 in good health and CMV-seronegative.

The J gene is TRBJ2-1, the V gene TRBV15; 12 positions match TRBD2. CDR1 LNHNV and CDR2 YYDKDF come from the germline V gene (reference sequence). CDR3 length: 15 residues. V lost 5 bases to trimming and J lost 6 bases; unmatched junction nucleotides: 5. The CDR3 loop reads CATSPTSGSPNEQFF. In DNA form, the CDR3 reads TGTGCCACCAGCCCGACTAGCGGGAGTCCCAATGAGCAGTTCTTC.

Here the CDR3 DNA reads TGTGCCAGCAGTCTGACAGTACTCTCTGGAAACACCATATATTTT. Its translation is CASSLTVLSGNTIYF. The chain uses TRBV2 and TRBJ1-3; the D gene is possibly TRBD1 (5 bases). Germline assignment: CDR1 SNHLY and CDR2 FYNNEI. The CDR3 runs to 15 residues. Deletions cut 5 bases from V and 0 bases from J, with 11 bases between. Full variable domain (missing parts from reference TRBV2 and TRBJ1-3): EPEVTQTPSHQVTQMGQEVILRCVPISNHLYFYWYRQILGQKVEFLVSFYNNEISEKSEIFDDQFSVERPDGSNFTLKIRSTKLEDSAMYFCASSLTVLSGNTIYFGEGSWLTVV.

This chain joins TRBV6-5 and TRBJ1-2; 9 nucleotides line up with TRBD1. J was trimmed by 6 bases and V by 7 bases; bases with no gene match: 12. This CDR3 has 15 residues. Germline V gene lookup returns CDR1 MNHEY and CDR2 SVGAGI. The CDR3 DNA reads TGTGCCAGCACGTTCCAAGACAGGGGGATACATGGCTACACCTTC. It translates to CASTFQDRGIHGYTF.

The chain recombines TRBV6-4 with TRBJ2-1, with TRBD2 matching 12 bases. Unmatched junction bases numbered 7, after V lost 5 bases and J lost 8 bases. This CDR3 contains 15 residues. The germline V gene encodes CDR1 MRHNA and CDR2 SNTAGT. The CDR3 reads CASSTLAGGGDEQFF. CDR3 DNA sequence: TGTGCCAGCAGTACCCTAGCGGGAGGGGGGGATGAGCAGTTCTTC.

The chain links TRBV28 to TRBJ1-5, with D hard to call. The CDR3 is 13 amino acids. Trimming removed 9 bases from V and 0 bases from J, with 9 bases in between. Germline V gene data show CDR1 as MDHEN and CDR2 as SYDVKM. The DNA of the CDR3 is TGTGCCAGTGTAGTCACTAGCAATCAGCCCCAGCATTTT. Amino acid sequence: CASVVTSNQPQHF.

V is TRBV7-2 and J is TRBJ2-7; 13 nucleotides align to TRBD2. The CDR3 has 15 amino acids. Germline assignment: CDR1 SGHTA and CDR2 FQGNSA. Trimming at V came to 5 bases and at J to 9 bases, leaving 10 bases not matched to a gene. The CDR3 DNA is TGTGCCAGCAGCCCGCCCGGACTAGCGGGAGAAGCGCAGTACTTC. As protein: CASSPPGLAGEAQYF.

The CDR3 loop is CASSEQGSNQPQHF. The CDR3 DNA sequence: TGTGCCAGCTCAGAACAGGGTTCCAATCAGCCCCAGCATTTT. This sequence joins TRBV18 and TRBJ1-5; possible D gene TRBD1, 6 bases. The germline V gene has CDR1 KGHSH and CDR2 LQKENI. The CDR3 runs 14 residues. Trimming took off 5 bases at V and 3 bases at J, with 11 bases between the two ends.

The genes are TRBV7-2 and TRBJ2-3; 9 positions agree with TRBD2. The V and J ends lost 1 base and 4 bases, in that order; junction bases with no gene match: 9. CDR3 length: 17 residues. Germline V lookup: CDR1 SGHTA, CDR2 FQGNSA. The CDR3 sequence: CASSLVSAGGGPDTQYF. The CDR3 nucleotides read TGTGCCAGCAGCTTAGTTTCCGCGGGAGGGGGGCCAGATACGCAGTATTTT.

This clone was picked up one time. The V call is TRBV25-1, the J call TRBJ2-2, with 7 positions matching TRBD1. Germline values: CDR1 MGHDK, CDR2 SYGVNS. V gave up 4 bases and J gave up 0 bases; unmatched junction bases: 5. This CDR3 has 16 residues. CDR3 in DNA: TGTGCCAGCAGTGCCCGGACAGGCGCGAACACCGGGGAGCTGTTTTTT. This sequence encodes CASSARTGANTGELFF.

The chain employs TRBV6-5 and TRBJ2-1; 11 bases are shared with TRBD2. The CDR3 consists of 15 residues. Germline loops: CDR1 MNHEY, CDR2 SVGAGI. V shed 4 bases and J 6 bases; nucleotides not matched to a gene: 5. In nucleotides, the CDR3 is TGTGCCAGCAGTTTCACTAGCGGGAGTTCCAATGAGCAGTTCTTC. Translation: CASSFTSGSSNEQFF.

The chain joins TRBV6-5 to TRBJ2-1; 11 nucleotides align to TRBD2. Germline V lookup: CDR1 MNHEY, CDR2 SVGAGI. The V and J ends lost 6 bases and 9 bases, in that order; junction bases with no gene match: 10. The CDR3 loop spans 15 amino acids. The CDR3 DNA is TGTGCCAGCAGCCATAGCGGGAGGGGCAGGATTGAGCAGTTCTTC. Amino acid sequence: CASSHSGRGRIEQFF.

The chain uses TRBV6-6 and TRBJ2-1, with D tentatively TRBD2 (6 bases). The CDR3 is 13 residues long. Germline values: CDR1 MNHNY, CDR2 SVGAGI (reference sequence). V was cut by 4 bases and J by 9 bases, with 13 bases left in between. The CDR3 coding sequence is TGTGCCAGCAGTTCACATAGCGGCCTTGAGCAGTTCTTC. Its translation: CASSSHSGLEQFF.

This rearrangement joins TRBV5-6 to TRBJ2-2; D remains ambiguous. Trimming removed 3 bases from V and 1 base from J, with 4 bases in between. This CDR3 spans 13 amino acids. CDR1 SGHDT and CDR2 YYEEEE come from the germline V gene. CDR3 in DNA: TGTGCCAGCAGCTCGTTGAACACCGGGGAGCTGTTTTTT. Translating it yields CASSSLNTGELFF.

The chain employs TRBV27 and TRBJ2-7, with 7 bases lining up with TRBD2. The ends lost 6 bases at V and 2 bases at J; junction bases unmatched: 19. Germline assignment: CDR1 MNHEY and CDR2 SMNVEV (reference sequence). CDR3 length equals 18 residues. Here the CDR3 reads CASSRQWGEGLGTYEQYF. CDR3 DNA sequence: TGTGCCAGCAGCCGCCAATGGGGGGAGGGCCTAGGGACCTACGAGCAGTACTTC.

In its sample, this clone was seen a few times. V and J are TRBV7-6 and TRBJ2-2, with D perhaps matching TRBD2 (7 bases). Germline V gene lookup returns CDR1 SGHVS and CDR2 FNYEAQ. With 5 bases removed from V and 8 bases from J, the gap between germline ends came to 30 bases. The CDR3 runs to 19 residues. In nucleotides, the CDR3 is TGTGCCAGCAGCGATCGTATCCCACAGGGCGCGGGGGTCCCAGGGGAGCTGTTTTTT. It specifies CASSDRIPQGAGVPGELFF.

The V and J genes are TRBV7-8 and TRBJ1-1; D possibly corresponds to TRBD1 (5 bases). V was pared by 3 bases and J by 5 bases, with 10 bases between. CDR1 and CDR2 (germline): SGHVS, FQNEAQ. The CDR3 contains 13 residues. The CDR3 is CASSFNGGTEAFF. DNA of the CDR3: TGTGCCAGCAGCTTTAACGGGGGGACTGAAGCTTTCTTT.

V is TRBV27 and J is TRBJ2-3; maybe TRBD2 (6 bases). V lost 3 bases, J lost 2 bases, and 15 bases lay in between. The germline V gene has CDR1 MNHEY and CDR2 SMNVEV (reference sequence). The CDR3 is made up of 16 amino acids. The CDR3, as DNA: TGTGCCAGCAGTTTGAGGAGGGATCCGGACACAGATACGCAGTATTTT. Its protein is CASSLRRDPDTDTQYF.

The chain has TRBV6-5 and TRBJ2-1, with D tentatively TRBD2 (6 bases). The germline CDR1 and CDR2 sequences are MNHEY and SVGAGI. The ends were cut back, 6 bases at V and 8 bases at J, with 14 bases in the middle. This CDR3 is built from 13 residues. CDR3 protein: CASSHQEGHEQFF. In nucleotides, the CDR3 is TGTGCCAGCAGCCACCAGGAGGGCCATGAGCAGTTCTTC.